A single sample gave rise to the 13 T cell receptor beta chains below, sequenced in a study of spatial heterogeneity in lung cancer. Time point here: sample taken at primary tumor resection. Unsorted whole RNA from tumor, nontumor lung or frozen PBMC underwent sequencing. TCRdb passed the 5' RACE reads through MiXCR, listing each CDR3 protein once. Seen here are 8,000 to 9,000 distinct CDR3 sequences, roughly 5% observed once, and the top ten hold roughly 29%. Sequenced here: PBMCs, sampled at surgery. The receptor set was obtained from a male donor with early-stage non-small cell lung cancer.

Note on this clonotype: Being off target in a library aimed at alpha chains, this beta chain has a size of little meaning. The chain uses TRBV7-2 and TRBJ2-5; no firm D call. The germline V and J ends were trimmed by 0 bases and 2 bases, with 13 bases remaining between them. In germline, CDR1 is SGHTA, CDR2 FQGNSA. This CDR3 is built from 16 residues. CDR3 coding DNA: TGTGCCAGCAGCTTAGCTAAAGGGCGGTCTCAAGAGACCCAGTACTTC. This codes for CASSLAKGRSQETQYF. Variable domain in full (rest from reference TRBV7-2 and TRBJ2-5): GAGVSQSPSNKVTEKGKDVELRCDPISGHTALYWYRQSLGQGLEFLIYFQGNSAPDKSGLPSDRFSAERTGGSVSTLTIQRTQQEDSAVYLCASSLAKGRSQETQYFGPGTRLLVL.

As regards this clonotype: This may arise from a read error, as a much more abundant clone is one base away. In a library made to pick up alpha chains, this beta chain is a stray read with a size that means little. This chain connects TRBV5-4 to TRBJ2-6; D possibly corresponds to TRBD2 (6 bases). Per the germline V gene, CDR1 is SGHNT and CDR2 is YYREEE (reference sequence). The length of the CDR3 is 15 residues. Between the trimmed V and J ends, which lost 4 bases and 4 bases, there was a span of 12 bases. The CDR3 bases are TGTGCCAGCAGCCGGGGACTTAGGGGGGCCAACGTCCTGACTTTC. This encodes CASSRGLRGANVLTF. The full variable domain, its missing parts supplied by reference TRBV5-4 and TRBJ2-6, is ETGVTQSPTHLIKTRGQQVTLRCSSQSGHNTVSWYQQALGQGPQFIFQYYREEENGRGNFPPRFSGLQFPNYSSELNVNALELDDSALYLCASSRGLRGANVLTFGAGSRLTVL.

Note on this clonotype: The size of this beta chain means little, since it is a stray read in a library made for alpha chains. This chain joins TRBV18 and TRBJ2-3; the match to TRBD2 covers 9 bases. From germline, CDR1 is KGHSH and CDR2 LQKENI. The CDR3 is 15 residues long. V shed 2 bases, J shed 2 bases, and the junction held 2 bases outside the gene matches. CDR3: CASSPAGGATDTQYF. CDR3 sequence (DNA): TGTGCCAGCTCACCAGCGGGGGGGGCCACAGATACGCAGTATTTT.

This clonotype appeared many times. This beta chain is off target for a library built for alpha chains, so its abundance means little. The CDR3 sequence is CSARLAGWYTDTQYF. CDR3 bases: TGCAGTGCTAGACTAGCGGGTTGGTACACAGATACGCAGTATTTT. The chain carries TRBV20-1 and TRBJ2-3; 8 positions match TRBD2. CDR3 length: 15 residues. Germline lookup yields CDR1 DFQATT and CDR2 SNEGSKA (reference sequence). V lost 2 bases, J lost 2 bases, and 6 bases stayed unmatched.

At least ten counts were recorded for this clonotype. In a library made to pick up alpha chains, this beta chain is a stray read with a size that means little. The chain employs TRBV12-3 or TRBV12-4 and TRBJ2-7; either TRBD1 or TRBD2 may supply D (5 bases each). This CDR3 has 13 amino acids. Deletions cut 2 bases from V and 5 bases from J, with 10 bases between. The CDR3 DNA reads TGTGCCAGCAGTTTACTGGGGGACCACGAGCAGTACTTC. It specifies CASSLLGDHEQYF.

In the case of this clonotype: A library prepared for alpha chains yielded this beta chain as an off-target read; its size is of little meaning. V usage is TRBV20-1 and J usage is TRBJ1-1; the match to TRBD1 covers 7 bases. V was pared by 4 bases and J by 5 bases, with 4 bases of the junction left unmatched. The CDR3 is 12 amino acids. CDR1 is DFQATT, CDR2 SNEGSKA, per germline (reference sequence). This chain's CDR3 is CSATKTGTEAFF. CDR3 sequence (DNA): TGCAGTGCTACCAAGACAGGGACTGAAGCTTTCTTT.

The sample holds many counts of this clonotype. In a library made to pick up alpha chains, this beta chain is a stray read with a size that means little. CDR3 in amino acids: CASSRFGSAGELFF. Here the CDR3 DNA reads TGTGCCAGCAGCCGTTTCGGAAGCGCCGGGGAGCTGTTTTTT. The chain links TRBV5-4 to TRBJ2-2; D call uncertain. The CDR3 is 14 residues long. Germline V gene data show CDR1 as SGHNT and CDR2 as YYREEE (reference sequence). Trimming cost V 4 bases and J 6 bases, with 13 bases left between them.

Comment on this clonotype: This beta chain is off target for a library built for alpha chains, so its abundance means little. The chain combines TRBV7-2 with TRBJ2-3; D remains unclear. Trimming cost V 4 bases and J 2 bases, with 7 bases left between them. CDR3 length: 13 amino acids. Germline CDR1 reads SGHTA; CDR2 reads FQGNSA. In DNA, the CDR3 is TGTGCCAGCAGCTCCTTCAACACAGATACGCAGTATTTT. It codes for CASSSFNTDTQYF.

The sample holds many counts of this clonotype. With the library built for alpha chains, this beta chain is off target and its frequency is not meaningful. CDR3 protein: CASSWGNQPQHF. CDR3 sequence (DNA): TGTGCCAGCAGCTGGGGAAATCAGCCCCAGCATTTT. This sequence joins TRBV7-9 and TRBJ1-5, with no clear D. The CDR3 is 12 amino acids. Deletions cut 4 bases from V and 4 bases from J, with 5 bases between. Germline CDR1 SEHNR, CDR2 FQNEAQ (reference sequence).

This clonotype was counted many times. The library was built for alpha chains, so this beta chain is an off-target read and its size means little. The rearrangement links TRBV12-3 or TRBV12-4 to TRBJ2-2; no clear D. Trimming shortened V by 1 base and J by 2 bases, and 8 bases separated the two germline ends. The CDR3 has 15 amino acids. CDR3 amino acids: CASSLGQPNTGELFF. CDR3 coding DNA: TGTGCCAGCAGTTTAGGGCAGCCAAACACCGGGGAGCTGTTTTTT.

A note on this clonotype: This beta chain is a stray read from a library made for alpha chains; its abundance is not meaningful. The chain is built from TRBV28 and TRBJ1-1, with 7 bases lining up with TRBD1. The germline CDR1 and CDR2 sequences are MDHEN and SYDVKM. V lost 7 bases to trimming and J lost 1 base; unmatched junction nucleotides: 9. The CDR3 spans 15 residues. The chain's CDR3 is CASTFRGVSNTEAFF. CDR3 nucleotide sequence: TGTGCCAGCACCTTCAGGGGGGTCTCGAACACTGAAGCTTTCTTT.

In this sample, this clonotype turned up many times. Because the library targeted alpha chains, this beta chain is an off-target read whose size means little. The chain carries TRBV28 and TRBJ2-5; D gene uncertain. Germline-derived CDR1 and CDR2 are MDHEN and SYDVKM. The CDR3 is made up of 14 amino acids. The V and J ends lost 0 bases and 1 base respectively, with 6 bases between them. The CDR3 here is CASSLWAGQETQYF. CDR3 DNA: TGTGCCAGCAGTTTATGGGCAGGCCAAGAGACCCAGTACTTC.

The table lists this clonotype with a few counts. This beta chain turned up in a library designed for alpha chains; as an off-target read, its abundance says little. The V gene is TRBV12-3 or TRBV12-4, the J gene TRBJ1-1; the D is unclear. The CDR3 totals 13 residues. Trimming stripped 4 bases from V and 1 base from J, with 7 bases between. CDR3 sequence reads: CASSSAGNTEAFF. CDR3 nucleotides: TGTGCCAGCAGTTCCGCGGGGAACACTGAAGCTTTCTTT.